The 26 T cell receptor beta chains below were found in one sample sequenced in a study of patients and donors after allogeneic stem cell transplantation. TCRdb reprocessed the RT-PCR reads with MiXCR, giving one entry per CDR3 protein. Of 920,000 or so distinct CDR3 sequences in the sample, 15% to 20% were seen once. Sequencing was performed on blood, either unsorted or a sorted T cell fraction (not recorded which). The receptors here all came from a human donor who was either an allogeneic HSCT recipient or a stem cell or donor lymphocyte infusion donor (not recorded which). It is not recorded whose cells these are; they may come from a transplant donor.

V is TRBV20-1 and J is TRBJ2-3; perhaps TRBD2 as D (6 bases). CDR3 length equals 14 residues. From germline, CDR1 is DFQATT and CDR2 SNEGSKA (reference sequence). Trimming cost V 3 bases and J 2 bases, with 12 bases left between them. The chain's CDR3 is CSARGLLFTDTQYF. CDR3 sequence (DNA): TGCAGTGCTAGGGGACTTTTGTTCACAGATACGCAGTATTTT.

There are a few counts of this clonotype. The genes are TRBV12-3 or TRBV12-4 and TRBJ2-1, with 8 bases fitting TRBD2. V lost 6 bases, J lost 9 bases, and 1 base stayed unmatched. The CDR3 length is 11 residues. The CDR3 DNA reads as TGTGCCAGCAGGGCGGGAGGTGAGCAGTTCTTC. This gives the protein CASRAGGEQFF.

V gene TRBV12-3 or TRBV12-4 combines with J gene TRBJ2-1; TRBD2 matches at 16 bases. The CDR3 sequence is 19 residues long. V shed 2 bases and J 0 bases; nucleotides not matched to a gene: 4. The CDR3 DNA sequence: TGTGCCAGCAGTTTATGGGGACTAGCGGGAGGGAGCTCCTACAATGAGCAGTTCTTC. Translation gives CASSLWGLAGGSSYNEQFF.

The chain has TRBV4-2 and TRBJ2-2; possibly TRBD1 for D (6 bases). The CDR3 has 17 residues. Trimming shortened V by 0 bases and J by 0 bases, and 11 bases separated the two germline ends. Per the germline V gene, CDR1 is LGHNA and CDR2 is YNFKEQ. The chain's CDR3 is CASSQEGTGTNTGELFF. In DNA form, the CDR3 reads TGTGCCAGCAGCCAAGAGGGCACAGGGACGAACACCGGGGAGCTGTTTTTT.

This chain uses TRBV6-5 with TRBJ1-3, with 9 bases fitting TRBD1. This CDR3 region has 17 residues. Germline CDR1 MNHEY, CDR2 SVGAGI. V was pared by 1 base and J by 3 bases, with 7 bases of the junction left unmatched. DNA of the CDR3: TGTGCCAGCAGTTACTTTCGGACAGGGGAGAGTGGAAACACCATATATTTT. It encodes CASSYFRTGESGNTIYF.

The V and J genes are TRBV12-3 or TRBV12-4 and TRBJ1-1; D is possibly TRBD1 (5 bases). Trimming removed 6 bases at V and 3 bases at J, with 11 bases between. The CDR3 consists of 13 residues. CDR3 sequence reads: CASRSGGDTEAFF. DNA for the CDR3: TGTGCCAGCAGGTCAGGAGGGGACACTGAAGCTTTCTTT.

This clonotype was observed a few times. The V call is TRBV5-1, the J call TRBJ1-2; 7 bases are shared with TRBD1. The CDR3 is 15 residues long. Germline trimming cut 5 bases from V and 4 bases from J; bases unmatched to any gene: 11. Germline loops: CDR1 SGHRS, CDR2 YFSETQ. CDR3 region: CASRQARQGTYGYTF. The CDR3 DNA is TGCGCCAGCAGGCAGGCGAGACAGGGCACCTATGGCTACACCTTC.

CDR3 DNA: TGCAGTGCTAGAGACCCGACAGGTGGTAATGAAAAACTGTTTTTT. This translates into CSARDPTGGNEKLFF. The chain employs TRBV20-1 and TRBJ1-4; D is possibly TRBD1 (6 bases). The CDR3 spans 15 residues. Germline V CDR1 and CDR2: DFQATT, SNEGSKA (reference sequence). Trimming took 0 bases from V and 4 from J, leaving 12 bases between them.

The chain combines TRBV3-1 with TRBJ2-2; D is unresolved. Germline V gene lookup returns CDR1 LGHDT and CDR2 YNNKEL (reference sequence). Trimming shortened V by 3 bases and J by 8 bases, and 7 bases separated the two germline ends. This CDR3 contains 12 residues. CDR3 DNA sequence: TGTGCCAGCAGCCAGGGGAAAGGGGAGCTGTTTTTT. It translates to CASSQGKGELFF.

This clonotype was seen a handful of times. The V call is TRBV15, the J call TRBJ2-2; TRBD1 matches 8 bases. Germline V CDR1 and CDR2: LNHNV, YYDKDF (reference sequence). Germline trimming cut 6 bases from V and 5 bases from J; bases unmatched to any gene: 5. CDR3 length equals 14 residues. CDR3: CATSRQGATGELFF. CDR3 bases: TGTGCCACCAGTCGTCAGGGGGCGACCGGGGAGCTGTTTTTT.

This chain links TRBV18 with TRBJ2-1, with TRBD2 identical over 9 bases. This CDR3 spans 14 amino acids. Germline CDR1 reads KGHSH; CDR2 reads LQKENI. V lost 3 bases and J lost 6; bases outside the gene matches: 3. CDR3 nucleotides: TGTGCCAGCTCACCGGGTAGCGGGAGCAATGAGCAGTTCTTC. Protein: CASSPGSGSNEQFF.

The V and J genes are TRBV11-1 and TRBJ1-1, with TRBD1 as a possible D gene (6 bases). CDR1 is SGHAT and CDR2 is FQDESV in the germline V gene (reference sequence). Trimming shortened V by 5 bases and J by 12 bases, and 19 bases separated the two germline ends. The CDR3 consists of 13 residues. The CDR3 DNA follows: TGTGCCAGCAGCCGCATGCCAGGGGTGGCGACTTTCTTT. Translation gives CASSRMPGVATFF.

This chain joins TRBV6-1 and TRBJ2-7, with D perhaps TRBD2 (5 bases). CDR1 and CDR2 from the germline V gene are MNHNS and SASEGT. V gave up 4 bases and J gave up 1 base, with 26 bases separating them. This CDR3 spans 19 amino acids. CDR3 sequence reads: CASSGYTRFYLALSYEQYF. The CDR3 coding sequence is TGTGCCAGCAGTGGCTACACGCGTTTTTATCTAGCTCTTTCCTACGAGCAGTACTTC.

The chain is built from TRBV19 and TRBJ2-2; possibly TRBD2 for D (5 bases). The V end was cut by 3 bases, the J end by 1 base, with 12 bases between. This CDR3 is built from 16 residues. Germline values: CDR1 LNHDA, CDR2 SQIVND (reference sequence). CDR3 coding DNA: TGTGCCAGTAGTATGAAGAGGGCAGGGAACACCGGGGAGCTGTTTTTT. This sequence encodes CASSMKRAGNTGELFF.

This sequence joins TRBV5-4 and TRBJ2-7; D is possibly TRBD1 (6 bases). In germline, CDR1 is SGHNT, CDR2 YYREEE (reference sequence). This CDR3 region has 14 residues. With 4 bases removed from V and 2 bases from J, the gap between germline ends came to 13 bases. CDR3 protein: CASSTRQVPYEQYF. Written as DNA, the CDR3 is TGTGCCAGCAGCACCCGACAGGTCCCCTACGAGCAGTACTTC.

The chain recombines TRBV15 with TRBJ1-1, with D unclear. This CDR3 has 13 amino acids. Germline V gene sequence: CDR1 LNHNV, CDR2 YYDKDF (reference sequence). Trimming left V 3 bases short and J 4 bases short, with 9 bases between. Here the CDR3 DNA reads TGTGCCACCAGCAGGGCCGCCGGCACTGAAGCTTTCTTT. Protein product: CATSRAAGTEAFF. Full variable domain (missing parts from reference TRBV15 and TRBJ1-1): DAMVIQNPRYQVTQFGKPVTLSCSQTLNHNVMYWYQQKSSQAPKLLFHYYDKDFNNEADTPDNFQSRRPNTSFCFLDIRSPGLGDTAMYLCATSRAAGTEAFFGQGTRLTVV.

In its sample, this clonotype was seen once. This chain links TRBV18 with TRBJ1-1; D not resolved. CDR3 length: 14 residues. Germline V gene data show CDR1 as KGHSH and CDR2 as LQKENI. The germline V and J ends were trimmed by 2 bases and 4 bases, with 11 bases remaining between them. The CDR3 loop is CASSPKGIFTEAFF. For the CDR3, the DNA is TGTGCCAGCTCACCAAAGGGAATTTTCACTGAAGCTTTCTTT.

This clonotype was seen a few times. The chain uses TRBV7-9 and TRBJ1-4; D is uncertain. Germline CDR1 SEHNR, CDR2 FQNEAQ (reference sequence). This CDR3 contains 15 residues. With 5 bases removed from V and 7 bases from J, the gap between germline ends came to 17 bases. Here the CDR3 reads CASSPRLRVGEKLFF. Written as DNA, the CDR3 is TGTGCCAGCAGCCCACGGTTGAGGGTTGGTGAAAAACTGTTTTTT. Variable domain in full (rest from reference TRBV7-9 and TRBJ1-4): DTGVSQNPRHKITKRGQNVTFRCDPISEHNRLYWYRQTLGQGPEFLTYFQNEAQLEKSRLLSDRFSAERPKGSFSTLEIQRTEQGDSAMYLCASSPRLRVGEKLFFGSGTQLSVL.

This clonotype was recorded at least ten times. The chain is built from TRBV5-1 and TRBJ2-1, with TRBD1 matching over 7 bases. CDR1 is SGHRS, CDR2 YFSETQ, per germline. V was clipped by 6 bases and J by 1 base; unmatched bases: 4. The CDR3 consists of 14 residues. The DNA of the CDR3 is TGCGCCAGCACTGAACAGGGGTCCTACAATGAGCAGTTCTTC. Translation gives CASTEQGSYNEQFF.

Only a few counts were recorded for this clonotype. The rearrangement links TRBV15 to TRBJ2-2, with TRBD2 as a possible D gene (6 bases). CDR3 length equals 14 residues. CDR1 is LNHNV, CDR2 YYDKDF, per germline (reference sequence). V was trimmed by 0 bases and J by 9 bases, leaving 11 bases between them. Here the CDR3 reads CATSRDGGKRELFF. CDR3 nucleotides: TGTGCCACCAGCAGAGATGGAGGGAAGCGGGAGCTGTTTTTT.

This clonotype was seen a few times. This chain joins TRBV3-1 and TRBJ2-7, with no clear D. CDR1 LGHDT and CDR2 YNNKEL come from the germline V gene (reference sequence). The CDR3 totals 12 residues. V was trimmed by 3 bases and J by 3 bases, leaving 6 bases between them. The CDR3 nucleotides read TGTGCCAGCAGCCATGCCATCTACGAGCAGTACTTC. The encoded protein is CASSHAIYEQYF.

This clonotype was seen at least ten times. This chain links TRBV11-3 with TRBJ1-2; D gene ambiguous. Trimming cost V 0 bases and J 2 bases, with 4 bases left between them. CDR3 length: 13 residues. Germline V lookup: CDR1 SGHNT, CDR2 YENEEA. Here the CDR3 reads CASSLEGNYGYTF. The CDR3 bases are TGTGCCAGCAGCTTAGAGGGGAACTATGGCTACACCTTC.

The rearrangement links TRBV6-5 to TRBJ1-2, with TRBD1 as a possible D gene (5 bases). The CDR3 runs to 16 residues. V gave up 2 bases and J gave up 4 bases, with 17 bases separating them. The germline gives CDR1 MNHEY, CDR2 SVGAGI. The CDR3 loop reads CASSYPREGLGYGYTF. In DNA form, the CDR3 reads TGTGCCAGCAGTTACCCCCGGGAGGGGTTAGGCTATGGCTACACCTTC.

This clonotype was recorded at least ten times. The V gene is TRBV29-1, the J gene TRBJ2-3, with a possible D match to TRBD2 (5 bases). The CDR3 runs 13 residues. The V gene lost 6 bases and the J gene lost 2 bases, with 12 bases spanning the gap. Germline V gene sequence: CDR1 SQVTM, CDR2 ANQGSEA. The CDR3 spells CSVRGRNTDTQYF. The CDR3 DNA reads TGCAGCGTCCGAGGGCGGAACACAGATACGCAGTATTTT.

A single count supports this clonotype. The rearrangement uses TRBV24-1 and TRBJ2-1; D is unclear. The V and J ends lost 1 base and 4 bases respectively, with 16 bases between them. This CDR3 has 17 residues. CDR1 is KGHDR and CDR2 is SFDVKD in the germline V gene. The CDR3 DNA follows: TGTGCCACCAGTGATTTTAAGCGTAACTCTGGGTACAATGAGCAGTTCTTC. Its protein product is CATSDFKRNSGYNEQFF.

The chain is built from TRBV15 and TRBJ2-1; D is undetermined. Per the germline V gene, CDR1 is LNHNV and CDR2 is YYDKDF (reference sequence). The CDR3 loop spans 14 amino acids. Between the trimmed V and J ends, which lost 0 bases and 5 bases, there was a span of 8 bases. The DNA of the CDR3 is TGTGCCACCAGCAGAGATAAGGCCAACAATGAGCAGTTCTTC. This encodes CATSRDKANNEQFF.